What follows are 10 T cell receptor beta chains derived from one specimen sequenced in a study of regulatory T cells in long-lasting Graves disease. Time point denoted: newly diagnosed GD, antithyroid drugs for less than 3 months. The TCR library was made from RNA that had been extracted from PBMCs in TRIzol. According to the study, TCR beta libraries were built with iRepertoire HTBI primers and CDR3-region Arm-PCR. TCRdb fed the multiplex PCR reads into MiXCR, producing one record per CDR3 protein. The sample shows 350,000 to 550,000 distinct CDR3 sequences, about 15% of them seen only once. In addition, the sample was reused for a study of T cells in Graves' hyperthyroidism and ophthalmopathy.

The specimen was peripheral blood mononuclear cells (PBMCs), collected at new diagnosis, from a patient treated with antithyroid drugs. Receptor source: a woman younger than 45 with Graves disease.

At least ten counts were recorded for this clonotype. This chain links TRBV28 with TRBJ2-3, with TRBD2 matching 16 bases. The CDR3 sequence is 20 residues long. Germline CDR1 is MDHEN and CDR2 is SYDVKM. With V trimmed by 3 bases and J by 0 bases, 9 bases remained unmatched. This CDR3 reads CASSLGTSGRDEASTDTQYF. The CDR3 DNA sequence: TGTGCCAGCAGTTTGGGGACTAGCGGGAGGGATGAAGCTAGCACAGATACGCAGTATTTT.

Points on this clonotype: A single base separates this from a much larger clone, so it may be a read error. This chain links TRBV7-2 with TRBJ2-1, with 8 bases fitting TRBD2. The germline gives CDR1 SGHTA, CDR2 FQGNSA. The CDR3 contains 12 residues. CDR3: CAGSLMGLEEFF. CDR3 nucleotide sequence: TGTGCCGGCAGCTTAATGGGACTAGAGGAGTTCTTC.

A few counts support this clonotype. The chain joins TRBV12-3 or TRBV12-4 to TRBJ1-5; D is unclear. The CDR3 is 15 amino acids. Trimming removed 6 bases from V and 2 bases from J, with 14 bases in between. Written as DNA, the CDR3 is TGTGCCAGCAGCCGGTCACCTGGGGGCAATCAGCCCCAGCATTTT. Protein sequence: CASSRSPGGNQPQHF.

This clonotype was found a few times. This chain connects TRBV7-2 to TRBJ2-2, with TRBD2 as a possible D gene (6 bases). Trimming shortened V by 1 base and J by 8 bases, and 17 bases separated the two germline ends. The germline V gene encodes CDR1 SGHTA and CDR2 FQGNSA. This CDR3 comprises 16 residues. The CDR3 sequence: CASSLVPVDGRGELFF. Written as DNA, the CDR3 is TGTGCCAGCAGCTTAGTTCCGGTCGACGGGAGAGGGGAGCTGTTTTTT.

V is TRBV10-1 and J is TRBJ2-1; TRBD2 matches 8 bases. The V segment lost 6 bases and the J segment 9 bases; nucleotides outside the gene matches: 7. In germline, CDR1 is WNHNN, CDR2 SYGVQD (reference sequence). The CDR3 covers 13 residues. CDR3 protein: CASSPGLEAEQFF. CDR3 DNA sequence: TGCGCCAGCAGCCCGGGACTAGAAGCTGAGCAGTTCTTC.

This clonotype was found many times. CDR3 in DNA: TGTGCCAGCAGCCTCCACCCCGGCACTGAAGCTTTCTTT. Its protein is CASSLHPGTEAFF. The rearrangement links TRBV28 to TRBJ1-1; the D is unclear. Germline CDR1 reads MDHEN; CDR2 reads SYDVKM. The V end was cut by 6 bases, the J end by 4 bases, with 12 bases between. This CDR3 region has 13 residues.

This clonotype was recorded at least ten times. V and J are TRBV5-1 and TRBJ1-1; 11 positions match TRBD1. The CDR3 covers 14 residues. CDR1 and CDR2 (germline): SGHRS, YFSETQ. The junction had 2 bases not matched to a gene; V was cut back by 3 bases and J by 4 bases. CDR3 bases: TGCGCCAGCAGCTCCGGGACAGGGGGCACTGAAGCTTTCTTT. Its translation is CASSSGTGGTEAFF.

The chain carries TRBV5-1 and TRBJ2-1; TRBD1 agrees at 10 bases. The V gene's germline CDR1 is SGHRS and CDR2 YFSETQ. This CDR3 has 16 residues. Losses at the gene ends were 0 bases for V and 10 bases for J; bases not matched to a gene: 10. The CDR3, as DNA: TGCGCCAGCAGCTTGGTTCCCGGGACAGGGGCCCAGGAGCAGTTCTTC. Its translation is CASSLVPGTGAQEQFF.

This clonotype was counted at least ten times. This sequence joins TRBV20-1 and TRBJ2-7, with D possibly TRBD2 on 6 matching bases. There are 15 residues in the CDR3. The V end was cut by 0 bases, the J end by 3 bases, with 15 bases between. Germline CDR1 DFQATT, CDR2 SNEGSKA (reference sequence). Written as DNA, the CDR3 is TGCAGTGCTAGAGAAGGTGGAGGAGGGGTCTACGAGCAGTACTTC. Protein product: CSAREGGGGVYEQYF.

The rearrangement links TRBV11-2 to TRBJ1-1, with a possible D match to TRBD1 (5 bases). Per germline, CDR1 SGHAT and CDR2 FQNNGV. V was shortened by 4 bases and J by 1 base, with 13 bases between the two germline ends. The CDR3 runs to 15 residues. CDR3 sequence (DNA): TGTGCCAGCAGCTGGGGCCCGGGGGGGAACACTGAAGCTTTCTTT. Protein: CASSWGPGGNTEAFF.